This note documents a single T cell receptor beta chain sequence. The record originates from a study of blood T cell repertoires in COVID-19. Study-level background: Acute-phase and convalescent COVID-19 samples originated in the United States, Italy and Spain.

This table comes from immunoSEQ multiplex PCR, and its TCRdb copy is limited to in-frame clones, with some not included. The sample records under 60,000 clones, roughly 82% being singletons. With V trimmed by 2 bases and J by 3 bases, 10 bases remained unmatched. This CDR3 has 16 amino acids. Germline V gene data show CDR1 as SGHTA and CDR2 as FQGNSA. The sequenced sample consisted of peripheral blood. The chain links TRBV7-2 to TRBJ2-7; the match to TRBD2 covers 7 bases. This clonotype was sampled from a man aged 35-49 years with acute or convalescent COVID-19. The CDR3 is CASSLSYASGYYEQYF. DNA for the CDR3: TGTGCCAGCAGCTTAAGTTACGCTAGCGGATACTACGAGCAGTACTTC.